This T cell receptor (beta chain) was recovered during a study of blood T cells in healthy people across ages. Notes on the study in general: Per million T cells, TCR beta diversity dropped about linearly as age rose. A strong correlation between TCR beta diversity and naive T cell percentage was seen.

Healthy Caucasians from Russia aged roughly 6 to 90 served as donors. Together with a sample-barcoded 5' primer, a J-beta primer mix was included in a second PCR lasting about 6 to 12 cycles. Through a template-switch adaptor with 12 random nucleotides, each cDNA molecule received a tag. MiXCR was run by TCRdb on the 5' RACE reads, yielding one entry per CDR3 protein. The table lists about 1.1 million distinct CDR3 sequences, roughly two fifths of them singletons. In this sample, this clonotype turned up many times. Its antigen is not known. The junction departs from germline at one end; a sequencing error may be responsible. The CDR3 covers 15 residues.

The sequence came from a man aged 18 to 29 in good health. The sequenced sample consisted of blood. V is TRBV12-3 or TRBV12-4 and J is TRBJ1-5, with a weak D call TRBD1 (6 bases). The CDR3 spells CASSPTGNSNQPQHF. CDR3 nucleotides: TGCGCCAGCAGCCCGACAGGTAATAGCAATCAGCCCCAGCATTTT.